Listed below are T cell receptor beta chains from one sample, sequenced in a study of CD8 T cells in Susac syndrome. TCRdb re-called the immunoSEQ multiplex PCR reads through MiXCR, storing one row per CDR3 protein. The data show some 120,000 distinct CDR3 sequences, with roughly 89% seen just once and around 0.22% held by the top ten. The specimen sequenced was CD8+ T cells from PBMCs. Receptors originate from a human donor with multiple sclerosis. Each CDR3 is given with its conserved first and last residue. Fields, in order: clone size, V gene, CDR3 length, D gene, J gene, CDR3 DNA, CDR3 protein. A D gene is named only where the DNA matches it firmly. Rows give clone size only sometimes, using once, few, many, or a class for an expanded clone.

clone size: once; V gene: TRBV13; CDR3 length: 13; D gene: .; J gene: TRBJ2-1; CDR3 DNA: TGTGCCAGCAGCTTGGGCAGGGGTGGAGAGCAGTTCTTC; CDR3 protein: CASSLGRGGEQFF
clone size: .; V gene: TRBV4-1; CDR3 length: 14; D gene: .; J gene: TRBJ2-7; CDR3 DNA: TGCGCCAGCAGCCAAGAACGCCCAGGTTACGAGCAGTACTTC; CDR3 protein: CASSQERPGYEQYF
clone size: .; V gene: TRBV5-1; CDR3 length: 15; D gene: .; J gene: TRBJ2-2; CDR3 DNA: TGCGCCAGCAGCTTGGTGGGCCAAGGCACCGGGGAGCTGTTTTTT; CDR3 protein: CASSLVGQGTGELFF
clone size: .; V gene: TRBV7-8; CDR3 length: 16; D gene: .; J gene: TRBJ2-1; CDR3 DNA: TGTGCCAGCAGCCACGACTCTCTAAGCTCCTACAATGAGCAGTTCTTC; CDR3 protein: CASSHDSLSSYNEQFF
clone size: .; V gene: TRBV7-8; CDR3 length: 15; D gene: TRBD1; J gene: TRBJ1-1; CDR3 DNA: TGTGCCAGCACCAACAGCGGGACAGGGAACACCGAAGCTTTCTTT; CDR3 protein: CASTNSGTGNTEAFF
clone size: .; V gene: TRBV4-1; CDR3 length: 13; D gene: .; J gene: TRBJ1-1; CDR3 DNA: TGCGCCAGCAGCCAAGTGGGAATCCCTGAAGCTTTCTTT; CDR3 protein: CASSQVGIPEAFF
clone size: .; V gene: TRBV29-1; CDR3 length: 14; D gene: .; J gene: TRBJ2-2; CDR3 DNA: TGCAGCGTGGGTGGCGGTATTTACACCGGGGAGCTGTTTTTT; CDR3 protein: CSVGGGIYTGELFF
clone size: .; V gene: TRBV12-3/TRBV12-4; CDR3 length: 11; D gene: .; J gene: TRBJ1-3; CDR3 DNA: TGTGCCAACTCAGGGGCAAACACCATATATTTT; CDR3 protein: CANSGANTIYF
clone size: once; V gene: TRBV6-6; CDR3 length: 12; D gene: .; J gene: TRBJ1-4; CDR3 DNA: TGTGCCAGCAGGGGAAGTAATGAAAAACTGTTTTTT; CDR3 protein: CASRGSNEKLFF
clone size: .; V gene: TRBV6-5; CDR3 length: 15; D gene: TRBD1; J gene: TRBJ2-3; CDR3 DNA: TGTGCCAGCAGTCACTGGACAGGCGAGACAGATACGCAGTATTTT; CDR3 protein: CASSHWTGETDTQYF
clone size: .; V gene: TRBV27; CDR3 length: 12; D gene: .; J gene: TRBJ2-5; CDR3 DNA: TGTGCCAGCAGCAGCGGGTACGAGACCCAGTACTTC; CDR3 protein: CASSSGYETQYF
clone size: once; V gene: TRBV5-1; CDR3 length: 12; D gene: .; J gene: TRBJ2-7; CDR3 DNA: TGCGCCAGCAGCTTGGGCCCTGCGCAGCAGTACTTC; CDR3 protein: CASSLGPAQQYF
clone size: .; V gene: TRBV12-3/TRBV12-4; CDR3 length: 13; D gene: .; J gene: TRBJ1-2; CDR3 DNA: TGTGCCAGCAGTCTACTGGTAGGATATGGCTACACCTTC; CDR3 protein: CASSLLVGYGYTF
clone size: once; V gene: TRBV19; CDR3 length: 16; D gene: TRBD1; J gene: TRBJ1-1; CDR3 DNA: TGTGCCAGTAGTAGGGTAGAGGGACAGAGAAACACTGAAGCTTTCTTT; CDR3 protein: CASSRVEGQRNTEAFF
clone size: .; V gene: TRBV11-2; CDR3 length: 18; D gene: .; J gene: TRBJ1-4; CDR3 DNA: TGTGCCAGCAGCTCCTACCCGGACGGGCCCCAGGCTAATGAAAAACTGTTTTTT; CDR3 protein: CASSSYPDGPQANEKLFF
clone size: .; V gene: TRBV24-1; CDR3 length: 14; D gene: TRBD1; J gene: TRBJ2-3; CDR3 DNA: TGTGCCACCGGAGGACAGGGGGAAACAGATACGCAGTATTTT; CDR3 protein: CATGGQGETDTQYF
clone size: .; V gene: TRBV4-1; CDR3 length: 15; D gene: TRBD1; J gene: TRBJ2-7; CDR3 DNA: TGCGCCAGTAAACTTACCGGGACAGTTGCTCACGAGCAGTACTTC; CDR3 protein: CASKLTGTVAHEQYF
clone size: .; V gene: TRBV6-5; CDR3 length: 15; D gene: TRBD1; J gene: TRBJ1-2; CDR3 DNA: TGTGCCAGCAGAGACGACAGGGTAGGAGGGGATGGCTACACCTTC; CDR3 protein: CASRDDRVGGDGYTF
clone size: .; V gene: TRBV27; CDR3 length: 13; D gene: .; J gene: TRBJ1-1; CDR3 DNA: TGTGCCAGCACTTCAAGCTTGAACACTGAAGCTTTCTTT; CDR3 protein: CASTSSLNTEAFF
clone size: .; V gene: TRBV20-1; CDR3 length: 15; D gene: .; J gene: TRBJ1-2; CDR3 DNA: TGCAGTGCTAGAGATTCGGCGGGGGCTAGGTATGGCTACACCTTC; CDR3 protein: CSARDSAGARYGYTF
clone size: .; V gene: TRBV30; CDR3 length: 15; D gene: TRBD2; J gene: TRBJ2-3; CDR3 DNA: TGTGCCTGGAGGGGACTAGCGGACTTCACAGATACGCAGTATTTT; CDR3 protein: CAWRGLADFTDTQYF
clone size: .; V gene: TRBV25-1; CDR3 length: 11; D gene: .; J gene: TRBJ2-1; CDR3 DNA: TGTGCCAGCAGTGACTGGAGTGAGCAGTTCTTC; CDR3 protein: CASSDWSEQFF
clone size: .; V gene: TRBV7-9; CDR3 length: 14; D gene: .; J gene: TRBJ2-2; CDR3 DNA: TGTGCCAGCAGCTTATTTAAGAGGACCGGGGAGCTGTTTTTT; CDR3 protein: CASSLFKRTGELFF
clone size: .; V gene: TRBV29-1; CDR3 length: 11; D gene: .; J gene: TRBJ1-2; CDR3 DNA: TGCAGCGTTCGGACGATCCATGGCTACACCTTC; CDR3 protein: CSVRTIHGYTF
clone size: .; V gene: TRBV28; CDR3 length: 13; D gene: .; J gene: TRBJ1-1; CDR3 DNA: TGTGCCAGCAAAAGCTACATGAACACTGAAGCTTTCTTT; CDR3 protein: CASKSYMNTEAFF
clone size: once; V gene: TRBV6-5; CDR3 length: 15; D gene: TRBD1; J gene: TRBJ2-7; CDR3 DNA: TGTGCCAGCAGTTACACGACAGGGGGGGGGAACGAGCAGTACTTC; CDR3 protein: CASSYTTGGGNEQYF